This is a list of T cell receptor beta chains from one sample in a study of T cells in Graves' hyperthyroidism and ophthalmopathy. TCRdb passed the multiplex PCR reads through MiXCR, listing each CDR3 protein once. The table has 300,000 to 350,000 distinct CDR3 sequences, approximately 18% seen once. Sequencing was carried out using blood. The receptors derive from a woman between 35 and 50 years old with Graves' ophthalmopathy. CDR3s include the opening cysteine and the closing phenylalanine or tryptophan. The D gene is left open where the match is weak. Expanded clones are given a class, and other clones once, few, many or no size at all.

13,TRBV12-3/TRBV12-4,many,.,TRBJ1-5,CASRPSGRGPQHF,TGTGCCAGCAGACCATCCGGGCGTGGGCCCCAGCATTTT
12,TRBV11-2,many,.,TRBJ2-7,CASSPTAKGQYF,TGTGCCAGCAGCCCGACAGCAAAAGGGCAGTACTTC
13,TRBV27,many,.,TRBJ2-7,CASSPTPGNEQYF,TGTGCCAGCAGTCCGACCCCAGGGAACGAGCAGTACTTC
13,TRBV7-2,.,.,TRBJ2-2,CASRPVRGGELFF,TGTGCCAGCAGGCCAGTCCGTGGCGGGGAGCTGTTTTTT
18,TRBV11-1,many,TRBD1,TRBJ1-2,CASSLGMSRDSVINGYTF,TGTGCCAGCAGCTTAGGGATGTCCAGGGACAGTGTCATCAATGGCTACACCTTC
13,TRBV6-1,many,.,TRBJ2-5,CASTKTSQETQYF,TGTGCCAGCACGAAAACCTCCCAAGAGACCCAGTACTTC
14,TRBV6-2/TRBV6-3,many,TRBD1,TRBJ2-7,CASSYTRTGHEQYF,TGTGCCAGCAGTTACACCCGGACAGGCCACGAGCAGTACTTC
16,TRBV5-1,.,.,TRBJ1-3,CASSPYPGPSGNTIYF,TGCGCCAGCAGCCCATACCCGGGTCCCTCTGGAAACACCATATATTTT
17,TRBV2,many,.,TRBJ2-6,CASSERGRRAGANVLTF,TGTGCCAGCAGTGAAAGAGGCAGAAGGGCTGGGGCCAACGTCCTGACTTTC
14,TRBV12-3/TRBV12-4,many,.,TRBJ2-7,CASSFGGHSYEQYF,TGTGCCAGCAGTTTTGGCGGGCACTCCTACGAGCAGTACTTC
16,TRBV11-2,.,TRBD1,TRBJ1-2,CASSTRRTGGRHGYTF,TGTGCCAGCAGCACCAGACGGACAGGCGGAAGGCATGGCTACACCTTC
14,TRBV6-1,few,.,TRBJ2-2,CATFRDLNTGELFF,TGTGCCACTTTCCGGGATCTTAACACCGGGGAGCTGTTTTTT
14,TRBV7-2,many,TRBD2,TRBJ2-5,CASSMGGGLETQYF,TGTGCCAGCAGTATGGGGGGGGGTTTGGAGACCCAGTACTTC
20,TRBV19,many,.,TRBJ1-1,CASSIAGAGRIGVGNTEAFF,TGTGCCAGTAGTATAGCAGGGGCAGGTAGGATTGGAGTTGGAAACACTGAAGCTTTCTTT
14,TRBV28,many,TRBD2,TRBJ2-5,CASSSQGLKETQYF,TGTGCCAGCAGTTCCCAGGGACTAAAAGAGACCCAGTACTTC
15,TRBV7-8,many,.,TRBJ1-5,CASSLAQGGRGPQHF,TGTGCCAGCAGCTTAGCGCAGGGCGGCCGGGGGCCCCAGCATTTT
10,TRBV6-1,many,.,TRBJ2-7,CASSGYEQYF,TGTGCCAGCAGTGGATACGAGCAGTACTTC
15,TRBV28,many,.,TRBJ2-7,CASSRQGGSSYEQYF,TGTGCCAGCAGTCGTCAGGGTGGGAGCTCCTACGAGCAGTACTTC
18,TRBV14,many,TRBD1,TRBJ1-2,CASSQVGQGGGINYGYTF,TGTGCCAGCAGCCAAGTGGGACAGGGTGGCGGTATAAACTATGGCTACACCTTC
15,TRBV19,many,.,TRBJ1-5,CASSIGKNSNQPQHF,TGTGCCAGTAGTATAGGTAAGAATAGCAATCAGCCCCAGCATTTT
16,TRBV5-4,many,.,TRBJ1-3,CASSLGGKGSGNTIYF,TGTGCCAGCAGCTTGGGAGGGAAGGGTTCTGGAAACACCATATATTTT
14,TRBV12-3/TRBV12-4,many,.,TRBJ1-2,CASSLDSKFYGYTF,TGTGCCAGCAGTTTGGACAGCAAGTTCTATGGCTACACCTTC
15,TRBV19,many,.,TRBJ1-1,CATSPGGEVSTEAFF,TGTGCCACCTCCCCCGGCGGGGAGGTGAGCACTGAAGCTTTCTTT
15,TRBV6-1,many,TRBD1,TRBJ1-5,CASSITGERSQPQHF,TGTGCCAGCAGCATAACAGGGGAACGGAGTCAGCCCCAGCATTTT
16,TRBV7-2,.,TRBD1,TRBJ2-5,CASSTSWTGGGETQYF,TGTGCCAGCAGCACTTCCTGGACAGGGGGCGGGGAGACCCAGTACTTC
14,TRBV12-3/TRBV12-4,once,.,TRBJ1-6,CASSTTGYNSPLHF,TGTGCCAGCAGTACGACAGGCTATAATTCACCCCTCCACTTT
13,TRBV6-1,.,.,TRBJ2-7,CASSDRAPDEQYF,TGTGCCAGCAGTGATAGGGCCCCAGACGAGCAGTACTTC
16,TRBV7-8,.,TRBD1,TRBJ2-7,CASSQKADRDGHEQYF,TGTGCCAGCAGTCAAAAAGCGGACAGGGACGGCCACGAGCAGTACTTC
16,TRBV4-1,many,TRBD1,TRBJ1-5,CASSTGQMNSNQPQHF,TGCGCCAGCAGCACGGGACAGATGAATAGCAATCAGCCCCAGCATTTT
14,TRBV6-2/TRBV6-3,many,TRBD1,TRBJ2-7,CASFGEQGGYEQYF,TGTGCCAGCTTCGGGGAACAGGGGGGATACGAGCAGTACTTC
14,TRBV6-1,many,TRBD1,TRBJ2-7,CASRTPDRAYEQYF,TGTGCCAGCAGAACACCGGACAGGGCCTACGAGCAGTACTTC
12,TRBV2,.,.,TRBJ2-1,CASIVGSYEQFF,TGTGCCAGCATAGTAGGGTCCTACGAGCAGTTCTTC
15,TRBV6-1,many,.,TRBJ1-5,CASSVQVYSNQPQHF,TGTGCCAGCAGTGTCCAGGTTTATAGCAATCAGCCCCAGCATTTT
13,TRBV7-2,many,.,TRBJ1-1,CASSPYDGTEAFF,TGTGCCAGCAGCCCATACGACGGCACTGAAGCTTTCTTT
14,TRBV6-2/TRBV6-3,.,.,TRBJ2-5,CASSYLTGSETQYF,TGTGCCAGCAGTTACTTAACAGGGAGCGAGACCCAGTACTTC
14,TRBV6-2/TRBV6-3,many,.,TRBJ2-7,CASSYQGPRHEQYF,TGTGCCAGCAGTTACCAAGGGCCCCGCCACGAGCAGTACTTC
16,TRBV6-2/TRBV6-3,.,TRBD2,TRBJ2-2,CASSYSMAGGSGELFF,TGTGCCAGCAGTTACTCGATGGCGGGAGGCTCCGGGGAGCTGTTTTTT
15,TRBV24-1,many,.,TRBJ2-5,CATSDKGRGGETQYF,TGTGCCACCAGTGATAAGGGTCGGGGTGGGGAGACCCAGTACTTC
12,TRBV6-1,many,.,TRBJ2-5,CASRAGRETQYF,TGTGCCAGCAGGGCGGGAAGAGAGACCCAGTACTTC
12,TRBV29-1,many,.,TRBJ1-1,CSVRQEGTEAFF,TGCAGCGTTCGGCAGGAGGGCACTGAAGCTTTCTTT
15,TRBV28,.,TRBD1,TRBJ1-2,CASSQGTGKEYGYTF,TGTGCCAGCAGTCAGGGGACAGGGAAAGAGTATGGCTACACCTTC
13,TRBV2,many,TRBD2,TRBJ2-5,CASSFGLEETQYF,TGTGCCAGCAGTTTTGGACTAGAAGAGACCCAGTACTTC
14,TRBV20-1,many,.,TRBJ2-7,CSARDRLEWYEQYF,TGCAGTGCTAGAGATCGTCTAGAGTGGTACGAGCAGTACTTC
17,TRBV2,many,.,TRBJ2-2,CASSDRGSRRGTGELFF,TGTGCCAGCAGTGATCGCGGTTCGCGTAGGGGCACCGGGGAGCTGTTTTTT
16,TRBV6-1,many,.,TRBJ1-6,CASSEALGGYNSPLHF,TGTGCCAGCAGTGAAGCGCTAGGGGGGTATAATTCACCCCTCCACTTT
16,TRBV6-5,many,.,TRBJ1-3,CASSYSNGGLGNTIYF,TGTGCCAGCAGTTACTCGAATGGGGGGCTTGGAAACACCATATATTTT
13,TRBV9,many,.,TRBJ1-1,CASSVAGATEAFF,TGTGCCAGCAGCGTAGCGGGGGCAACAGAAGCTTTCTTT
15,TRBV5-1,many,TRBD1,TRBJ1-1,CASSSPDRVNTEAFF,TGCGCCAGCAGTTCACCAGACAGGGTGAACACTGAAGCTTTCTTT
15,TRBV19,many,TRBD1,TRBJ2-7,CASSNPGQSSYEQYF,TGTGCCAGTAGTAACCCGGGACAGAGCTCCTACGAGCAGTACTTC
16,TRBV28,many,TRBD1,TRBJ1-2,CASSPLREGALYGYTF,TGTGCCAGCAGTCCTCTTCGGGAGGGGGCCCTCTATGGCTACACCTTC
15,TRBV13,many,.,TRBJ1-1,CASSWAGDAHTEAFF,TGTGCCAGCAGCTGGGCCGGGGACGCGCACACTGAAGCTTTCTTT
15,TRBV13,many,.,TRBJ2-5,CASSWTPEAQETQYF,TGTGCCAGCAGCTGGACTCCCGAGGCCCAAGAGACCCAGTACTTC
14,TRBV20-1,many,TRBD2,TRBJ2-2,CSASPSGGVGELFF,TGCAGTGCTAGTCCTAGCGGGGGGGTCGGGGAGCTGTTTTTT
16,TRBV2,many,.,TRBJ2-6,CASSEWQSSGANVLTF,TGTGCCAGCAGTGAATGGCAGAGCTCTGGGGCCAACGTCCTGACTTTC
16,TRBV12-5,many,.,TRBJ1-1,CASGLLIGPGNTEAFF,TGTGCTAGTGGTTTGCTGATCGGGCCGGGGAACACTGAAGCTTTCTTT